This is a list of T cell receptor beta chains from one sample in a study of blood T cell repertoires in COVID-19. Data came from immunoSEQ multiplex PCR; TCRdb stores just in-frame clones and leaves some out. Here the sample spans approximately 40,000 clones, around nine tenths being singletons. Sequenced sample: peripheral blood. The receptors were sampled from a man aged 60 to 75 with COVID-19, enrolled during active disease. Each CDR3 is given with its conserved first and last residue. A D gene is named only where the DNA matches it firmly. Some rows mark clone size as missing; the rest say once, few, many or name a class of expanded clone.

j_call d_call clone_size v_call cdr3_nt cdr3_aa
TRBJ2-2 - - TRBV5-1 TGCGCCAGCAGCTTGAGACAGTATAACACCGGGGAGCTGTTTTTT CASSLRQYNTGELFF
TRBJ1-2 TRBD1 - TRBV5-1 TGCGCCAGCAGCTTGGAGGACAGGGTCGATGGCTACACCTTC CASSLEDRVDGYTF
TRBJ2-7 TRBD2 - TRBV4-3 TGCGCCAGCAGCCAAGAAAGCTGGACTAGCGGAGTTTCCTACGAGCAGTACTTC CASSQESWTSGVSYEQYF
TRBJ1-2 - - TRBV5-1 TGCGCCAGCAGCTTGGGACACCTAAACTATGGCTACACCTTC CASSLGHLNYGYTF
TRBJ1-4 - - TRBV5-1 TGCGCCAGCAGCTCCCTCTCGGACTCGAGGGAAAAACTGTTTTTT CASSSLSDSREKLFF
TRBJ2-5 TRBD1 - TRBV27 TGTGCCAGCAGTTTAGATGGGACAGGGGGCGGGCAAGAGACCCAGTACTTC CASSLDGTGGGQETQYF
TRBJ2-7 TRBD2 - TRBV7-9 TGTGCCAGCAGCAGGCGGGAGGGCCGGGCCTACGAGCAGTACTTC CASSRREGRAYEQYF
TRBJ2-7 TRBD2 - TRBV3-1/TRBV3-2 TGTGCCAGCAGCCAAGGGACTAGGGAGATAGGGCAGTACTTC CASSQGTREIGQYF
TRBJ1-5 TRBD1 - TRBV27 TGTGCCAGCAGTCCCACCGGGACAGGGGGATGGCCCCAGCATTTT CASSPTGTGGWPQHF
TRBJ1-1 - - TRBV12-3/TRBV12-4 TGTGCCAGCAGTCTGCGCACTGAAGCTTTCTTT CASSLRTEAFF
TRBJ1-4 TRBD1 - TRBV5-6 TGTGCCAGCAGCTTTACAGGGGTAAATGAAAAACTGTTTTTT CASSFTGVNEKLFF
TRBJ1-2 - - TRBV28 TGTGCCAGCACTGCGGGCGCTACTAACTATGGCTACACCTTC CASTAGATNYGYTF
TRBJ1-1 - - TRBV2 TGTGCCACCCCTGTCACTGAAGCTTTCTTT CATPVTEAFF
TRBJ1-5 - - TRBV19 TGTGCCAGTAGTTTCGGGGGGAGCAATCAGCCCCAGCATTTT CASSFGGSNQPQHF
TRBJ1-6 - - TRBV28 TGTGCCAGCATTAGGACATTACACTACAGCTCCTATAATTCACCCCTCCACTTT CASIRTLHYSSYNSPLHF
TRBJ2-5 - - TRBV15 TGTGCCACCAGCAGAGGACTAACACAAGAGACCCAGTACTTC CATSRGLTQETQYF
TRBJ1-6 TRBD1 - TRBV7-9 TGTGCCAGCAGCCCACTGGGACAGGGGGGTCCACCCCTCCACTTT CASSPLGQGGPPLHF
TRBJ1-1 - - TRBV5-6 TGTGCCAGCAGCCAAGGGAGATTGGGAGCTTTCTTT CASSQGRLGAFF
TRBJ2-7 TRBD1 - TRBV23-1 TGCGCCAGCACCCTAGGGGGCATCTACGAGCAGTACTTC CASTLGGIYEQYF
TRBJ1-2 - - TRBV25-1 TGTGCCAGCAGTGACCGACGCTCCGCGGGTAACTATGGCTACACCTTC CASSDRRSAGNYGYTF
TRBJ1-5 - - TRBV6-2/TRBV6-3 TGTGCCAGCAGTCGCTCGGGGACTAATCAGCCCCAGCATTTT CASSRSGTNQPQHF
TRBJ2-1 TRBD2 - TRBV11-2 TGTGCCAGCAGCTTAACAGCGGGAGATTACAATGAGCAGTTCTTC CASSLTAGDYNEQFF
TRBJ2-5 TRBD2 - TRBV30 TGTGCCTGGAGTGTACCGATGGGTGGCCGGCTAGCGGTTAGGACCCAGTACTTC CAWSVPMGGRLAVRTQYF
TRBJ2-1 - - TRBV14 TGTGCCAGCAGAGCGACAGCGAGCTCCTACAATGAGCAGTTCTTC CASRATASSYNEQFF
TRBJ1-1 - - TRBV5-1 TGCGCCAGCAGCCCAGGGGACATGAACACTGAAGCTTTCTTT CASSPGDMNTEAFF
TRBJ2-5 - - TRBV5-1 TGCGCCAGCAGCCCGAGGGGGGGATCCCAAGAGACCCAGTACTTC CASSPRGGSQETQYF
TRBJ1-2 TRBD1 - TRBV19 TGTGCCAGTAGCCGTCCGGGACAGGGCTATGGCTACACCTTC CASSRPGQGYGYTF
TRBJ1-4 TRBD1 - TRBV29-1 TGCAGCGTCCCGGACAGGGAATCGCAAAAACTGTTTTTT CSVPDRESQKLFF
TRBJ1-4 TRBD1 - TRBV29-1 TGCAGCGTAACCGGGACAGATAATGAAAAACTGTTTTTT CSVTGTDNEKLFF
TRBJ1-2 - - TRBV27 TGTGCCAGCAGTTTGACGGGAGGGAATGGCTACACCTTC CASSLTGGNGYTF
TRBJ1-4 - - TRBV18 TGTGCCAGCTCACCACCGGTAGGAGATGAAAAACTGTTTTTT CASSPPVGDEKLFF
TRBJ1-4 TRBD1 once TRBV4-2 TGTGCCAGCAGCCAATCCTCGCAGGGGGATGAAAAACTGTTTTTT CASSQSSQGDEKLFF
TRBJ1-6 - - TRBV27 TGTGCCAGCAGTTGGCAGTATAATTCACCCCTCCACTTT CASSWQYNSPLHF
TRBJ1-1 - - TRBV18 TGTGCCAGCTCACCCCGACATCCGGGGGGGAACACTGAAGCTTTCTTT CASSPRHPGGNTEAFF
TRBJ1-1 - - TRBV9 TGTGCCAGCAGCGTATCCGGGAACACTGAAGCTTTCTTT CASSVSGNTEAFF
TRBJ2-4 TRBD2 - TRBV15 TGTGCCACCAGCAGAGATATGAGGGAGGGCCGGGGGTCCAAAAACATTCAGTACTTC CATSRDMREGRGSKNIQYF
TRBJ2-7 TRBD1 few TRBV6-5 TGTGCCAGCAGTTACGTCGACAGGGACCACTACGAGCAGTACTTC CASSYVDRDHYEQYF
TRBJ1-4 - - TRBV28 TGTGCCAGCAGTCCCCGGGATAAACTGTTTTTT CASSPRDKLFF
TRBJ2-5 TRBD1 - TRBV6-5 TGTGCCAGCAGTCAGGGGGCGCAAGAGACCCAGTACTTC CASSQGAQETQYF
TRBJ1-2 TRBD1 - TRBV10-1 TGCGCCAGCAGTTCCGGACAGGCGGGTGGCTACACCTTC CASSSGQAGGYTF